These 16 T cell receptor beta chains originate from one sample sequenced in a study of spatial heterogeneity in lung cancer. The time point denotes: sample taken at primary tumor resection. Material for sequencing was whole RNA from tumor, nontumor lung or frozen PBMC, left unsorted. One entry per CDR3 protein, called by TCRdb with MiXCR from the 5' RACE reads. The sample shows 950 to 1,500 distinct CDR3 sequences, less than 15% of them seen only once. The sample consisted of normal lung tissue next to the tumor, taken at surgery. The receptor source for this set is a male donor with early-stage non-small cell lung cancer.

This clonotype is termed large. J is TRBJ1-1 and V is TRBV6-6; D unclear. Germline assignment: CDR1 MNHNY and CDR2 SVGAGI (reference sequence). This CDR3 is built from 14 residues. Deletions cut 6 bases from V and 2 bases from J, with 13 bases between. The chain's CDR3 is CASRPPTDNTEAFF. CDR3 nucleotide sequence: TGTGCCAGCAGACCCCCGACGGACAACACTGAAGCTTTCTTT.

The rearrangement joins TRBV6-5 to TRBJ1-5; D might be TRBD1 (5 bases). Germline V gene data show CDR1 as MNHEY and CDR2 as SVGAGI. The CDR3 consists of 16 residues. V was pared by 6 bases and J by 5 bases, with 20 bases between. CDR3 in amino acids: CASRVSGGRQDQPQHF. The CDR3 nucleotides are TGTGCCAGCAGGGTCAGCGGGGGGAGGCAGGATCAGCCCCAGCATTTT.

This clonotype is medium-sized (0.01 to 0.1%). This chain joins TRBV3-1 and TRBJ1-1; no definite D call. Germline V gene lookup returns CDR1 LGHDT and CDR2 YNNKEL (reference sequence). The CDR3 has 14 residues. V lost 0 bases and J 2 bases, leaving 7 bases between the germline ends. The CDR3 DNA reads TGTGCCAGCAGCCAAGATACGGTTAACACTGAAGCTTTCTTT. This codes for CASSQDTVNTEAFF.

This clonotype has at least ten counts. The chain has TRBV2 and TRBJ1-5; a weak D match, TRBD1 (5 bases). The CDR3 extends over 15 amino acids. CDR1 is SNHLY and CDR2 is FYNNEI in the germline V gene. V shed 1 base and J shed 2 bases, with 9 bases lying between them. The CDR3 region has the DNA TGTGCCAGCAGTGAAGGAAGGGGCGGCAATCAGCCCCAGCATTTT. Translated: CASSEGRGGNQPQHF.

This clonotype was observed at least ten times. This sequence joins TRBV6-9 and TRBJ2-3; 8 bases map to TRBD2. The germline V gene has CDR1 MNHGY and CDR2 SVAAGI. CDR3 length: 16 amino acids. With 5 bases clipped from V and 1 base from J, the junction kept 8 bases outside the gene matches. CDR3 in amino acids: CASSVLAGGRTDTQYF. The CDR3 DNA follows: TGTGCCAGCAGTGTCCTGGCGGGGGGACGCACAGATACGCAGTATTTT.

This clonotype is large within its sample. This CDR3 reads CASRISNQPQHF. For the CDR3, the DNA is TGTGCCAGCAGGATTAGCAATCAGCCCCAGCATTTT. The rearrangement uses TRBV27 and TRBJ1-5; D is undetermined. CDR3 length equals 12 residues. The germline CDR1 and CDR2 sequences are MNHEY and SMNVEV (reference sequence). Trimming took 6 bases from V and 0 from J, leaving 3 bases between them.

This clonotype counts as medium-sized. The chain uses TRBV10-1 and TRBJ2-3; D possibly corresponds to TRBD1 (6 bases). Germline V lookup: CDR1 WNHNN, CDR2 SYGVQD (reference sequence). V lost 6 bases to trimming and J lost 5 bases, with 24 bases between them. The CDR3 extends over 17 amino acids. In nucleotides, the CDR3 is TGCGCCAGCAGCGACAGGAGCCGGGACAAACTAGGAGATACGCAGTATTTT. Its translation is CASSDRSRDKLGDTQYF.

This clonotype is termed medium-sized. The chain has TRBV14 and TRBJ1-3; TRBD1 is a possible D gene (6 bases). CDR3 size: 16 residues. V lost 5 bases and J lost 0, with 14 bases in between. Germline V gives CDR1 SGHDN, CDR2 FVKESK. CDR3 sequence: CASSGHRATSGNTIYF. The CDR3 coding sequence is TGTGCCAGCAGCGGACACAGGGCCACCTCTGGAAACACCATATATTTT. Full variable domain (missing parts from reference TRBV14 and TRBJ1-3): EAGVTQFPSHSVIEKGQTVTLRCDPISGHDNLYWYRRVMGKEIKFLLHFVKESKQDESGMPNNRFLAERTGGTYSTLKVQPAELEDSGVYFCASSGHRATSGNTIYFGEGSWLTVV.

This clonotype is medium-sized within its sample. J is TRBJ2-3 and V is TRBV28, with D possibly TRBD2 on 6 matching bases. The CDR3 is made up of 14 amino acids. From germline, CDR1 is MDHEN and CDR2 SYDVKM. With 4 bases removed from V and 6 bases from J, the gap between germline ends came to 14 bases. CDR3 loop: CASSSRRDLDTQYF. CDR3 in DNA: TGTGCCAGCAGTTCCCGGCGGGATCTGGATACGCAGTATTTT.

The chain recombines TRBV3-1 with TRBJ2-7; D possibly corresponds to TRBD1 (6 bases). This CDR3 region has 15 residues. Germline CDR1 reads LGHDT; CDR2 reads YNNKEL (reference sequence). V was cut by 0 bases and J by 3 bases, with 12 bases left in between. CDR3 residues: CASSQEYTGFYEQYF. CDR3 DNA sequence: TGTGCCAGCAGCCAAGAGTATACAGGGTTCTACGAGCAGTACTTC.

By share of the sample, this clonotype is large (0.1 to 1%). The V gene is TRBV24-1, the J gene TRBJ2-7; TRBD1 or TRBD2 may be the D gene (6 bases each). There are 13 residues in the CDR3. Between the trimmed V and J ends, which lost 7 bases and 7 bases, there was a span of 16 bases. Germline V gene lookup returns CDR1 KGHDR and CDR2 SFDVKD. The CDR3 loop reads CATRGGGLGEQYV. The CDR3 nucleotides are TGTGCCACCAGGGGGGGCGGCCTGGGAGAGCAGTACGTC.

This clonotype qualifies as medium-sized. The chain has TRBV6-5 and TRBJ1-6, with D hard to call. The CDR3 has 16 residues. Trimming removed 7 bases at V and 6 bases at J, with 19 bases between. Germline CDR1 and CDR2: MNHEY and SVGAGI. CDR3 bases: TGTGCCAGCACCCGCAATCCAAGTCTCAGTAATTCACCCCTCCACTTT. Protein product: CASTRNPSLSNSPLHF.

This clonotype is medium-sized (0.01 to 0.1%) by share. The rearrangement uses TRBV27 and TRBJ2-3, with a weak D call TRBD2 (6 bases). This CDR3 has 14 residues. Germline V gene lookup returns CDR1 MNHEY and CDR2 SMNVEV (reference sequence). The V end was cut by 5 bases, the J end by 2 bases, with 11 bases between. The CDR3 region has the DNA TGTGCCAGCAGTCCGGGACTCTACACAGATACGCAGTATTTT. Its translation is CASSPGLYTDTQYF.

This clonotype is medium-sized. CDR3 DNA: TGCGCCAGCAGCTTGGATGGGGGGCGCGATGAAAAACTGTTTTTT. Translation gives CASSLDGGRDEKLFF. The chain employs TRBV5-1 and TRBJ1-4; tentatively, D is TRBD1 (6 bases). Germline loops: CDR1 SGHRS, CDR2 YFSETQ. CDR3 length equals 15 residues. V was clipped by 0 bases and J by 6 bases, with 12 bases between them. Supplemented by reference TRBV5-1 and TRBJ1-4, the full variable domain reads KAGVTQTPRYLIKTRGQQVTLSCSPISGHRSVSWYQQTPGQGLQFLFEYFSETQRNKGNFPGRFSGRQFSNSRSEMNVSTLELGDSALYLCASSLDGGRDEKLFFGSGTQLSVL.

The V and J genes are TRBV13 and TRBJ2-3; TRBD1 aligns across 8 bases. The CDR3 consists of 16 residues. Germline CDR1 reads PRHDT; CDR2 reads FYEKMQ (reference sequence). With V trimmed by 1 base and J by 2 bases, 5 bases remained unmatched. CDR3 region: CASSLVGTGDTDTQYF. Written as DNA, the CDR3 is TGTGCCAGCAGCTTAGTCGGGACAGGAGACACAGATACGCAGTATTTT.

This clonotype is labeled as medium-sized. This rearrangement joins TRBV7-8 to TRBJ1-4; 8 nucleotides match TRBD1. V shed 4 bases, J shed 7 bases, and the junction held 5 bases outside the gene matches. Germline CDR1 reads SGHVS; CDR2 reads FQNEAQ. The CDR3 contains 14 residues. The CDR3 region has the DNA TGTGCCAGCAGCTCCAGGGGGCGCGGTGAAAAACTGTTTTTT. Amino acid sequence: CASSSRGRGEKLFF.